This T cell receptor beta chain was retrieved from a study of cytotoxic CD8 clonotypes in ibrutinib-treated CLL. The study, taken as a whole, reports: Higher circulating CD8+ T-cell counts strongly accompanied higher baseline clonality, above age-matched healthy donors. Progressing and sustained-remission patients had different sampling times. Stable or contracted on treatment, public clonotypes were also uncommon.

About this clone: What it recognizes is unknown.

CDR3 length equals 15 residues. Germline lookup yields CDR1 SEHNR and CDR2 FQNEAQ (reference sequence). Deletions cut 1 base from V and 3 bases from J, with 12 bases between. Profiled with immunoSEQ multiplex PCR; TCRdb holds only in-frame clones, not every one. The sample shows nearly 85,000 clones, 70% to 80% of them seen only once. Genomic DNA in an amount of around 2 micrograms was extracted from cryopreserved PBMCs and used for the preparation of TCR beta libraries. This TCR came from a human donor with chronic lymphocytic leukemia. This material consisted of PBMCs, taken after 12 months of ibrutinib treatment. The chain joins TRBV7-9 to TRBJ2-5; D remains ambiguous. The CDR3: CASSLEPSIKETQYF. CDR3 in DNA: TGTGCCAGCAGCTTAGAGCCCAGCATAAAAGAGACCCAGTACTTC.